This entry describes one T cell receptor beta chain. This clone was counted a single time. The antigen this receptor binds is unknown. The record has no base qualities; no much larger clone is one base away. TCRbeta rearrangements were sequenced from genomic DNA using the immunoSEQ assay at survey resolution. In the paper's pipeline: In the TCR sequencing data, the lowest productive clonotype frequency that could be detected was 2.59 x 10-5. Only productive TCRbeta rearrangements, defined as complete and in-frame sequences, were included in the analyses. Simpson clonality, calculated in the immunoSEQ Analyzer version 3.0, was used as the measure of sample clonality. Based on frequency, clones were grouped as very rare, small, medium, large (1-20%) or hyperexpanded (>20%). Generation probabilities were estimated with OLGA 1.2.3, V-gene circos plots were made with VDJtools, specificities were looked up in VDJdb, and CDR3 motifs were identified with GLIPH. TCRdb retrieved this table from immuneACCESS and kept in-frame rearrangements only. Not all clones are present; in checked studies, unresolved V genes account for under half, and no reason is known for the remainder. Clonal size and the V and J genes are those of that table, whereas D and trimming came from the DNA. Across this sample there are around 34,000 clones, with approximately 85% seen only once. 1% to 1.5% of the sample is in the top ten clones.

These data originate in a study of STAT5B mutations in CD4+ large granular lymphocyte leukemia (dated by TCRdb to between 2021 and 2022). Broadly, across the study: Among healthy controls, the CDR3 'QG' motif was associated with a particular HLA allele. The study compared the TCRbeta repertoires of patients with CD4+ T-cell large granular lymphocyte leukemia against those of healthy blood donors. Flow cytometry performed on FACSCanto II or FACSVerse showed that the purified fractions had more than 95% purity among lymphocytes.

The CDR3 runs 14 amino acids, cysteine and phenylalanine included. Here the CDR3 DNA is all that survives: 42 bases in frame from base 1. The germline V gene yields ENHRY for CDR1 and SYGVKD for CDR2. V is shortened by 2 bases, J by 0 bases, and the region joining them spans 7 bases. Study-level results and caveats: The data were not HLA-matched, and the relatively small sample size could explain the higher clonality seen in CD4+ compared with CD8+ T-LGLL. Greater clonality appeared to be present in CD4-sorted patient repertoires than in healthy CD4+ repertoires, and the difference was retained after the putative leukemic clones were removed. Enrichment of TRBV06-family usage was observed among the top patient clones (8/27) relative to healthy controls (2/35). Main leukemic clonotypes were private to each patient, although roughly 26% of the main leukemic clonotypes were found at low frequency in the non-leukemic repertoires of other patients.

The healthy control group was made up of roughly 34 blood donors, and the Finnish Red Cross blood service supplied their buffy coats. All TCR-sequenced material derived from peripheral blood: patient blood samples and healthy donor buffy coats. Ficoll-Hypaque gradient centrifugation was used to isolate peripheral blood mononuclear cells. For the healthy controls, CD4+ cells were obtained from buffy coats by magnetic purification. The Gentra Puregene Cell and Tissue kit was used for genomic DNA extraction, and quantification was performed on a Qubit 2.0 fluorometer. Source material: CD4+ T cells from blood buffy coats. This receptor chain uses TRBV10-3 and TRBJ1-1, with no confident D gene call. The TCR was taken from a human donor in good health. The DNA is TGTGCCATCAGTGAGGAGCAGGTGAACACTGAAGCTTTCTTT. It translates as CAISEEQVNTEAFF.